The 23 T cell receptor beta chains below all came from one sample that was sequenced in a study of metastatic and nonmetastatic thyroid tumors. Each patient came to thyroid surgery without any prior treatment (of any kind). TCRdb re-clonotyped the PCR reads through MiXCR. Of roughly 83,000 clones listed, 15% are singletons. Sequencing was done on a sample of blood. The origin of the receptors is a female donor with papillary thyroid cancer or a benign thyroid nodule (not recorded which). Some clones in this sample may be carry-over from other donors' samples.

This clone was counted many times. J is TRBJ1-2 and V is TRBV6-5; 8 bases map to TRBD1. The CDR3 has 17 residues. The germline V gene encodes CDR1 MNHEY and CDR2 SVGAGI. V shed 0 bases and J 2 bases; nucleotides not matched to a gene: 8. The CDR3 loop reads CASSYSVGTGSNYGYTF. CDR3 coding DNA: TGTGCCAGCAGTTACTCGGTTGGGACAGGCTCGAACTATGGCTACACCTTC.

Points on this clone: With a much larger clone just one base away, this may be a read error. The V call is TRBV9, the J call TRBJ2-1, with D perhaps TRBD2 (5 bases). This CDR3 contains 14 residues. Trimming took off 5 bases at V and 4 bases at J, with 13 bases between the two ends. Germline V gene data show CDR1 as SGDLS and CDR2 as YYNGEE. This CDR3 reads CASSFVGEYNEQFF. As DNA, the CDR3 is TGTGCCAGCAGTTTTGTCGGGGAGTACAATGAGCAGTTCTTC.

A remark on this clone: The final CDR3 position lacks the conserved phenylalanine or tryptophan, pointing to a likely read error. V gene TRBV2 combines with J gene TRBJ2-1; 9 bases agree with TRBD2. Unmatched junction bases numbered 18, after V lost 7 bases and J lost 5 bases. This CDR3 is 18 amino acids long. Germline CDR1 reads SNHLY; CDR2 reads FYNNEI. CDR3 coding DNA: TGTGCCAGCATGAGACTGGCGGGGGGGCGGACATGGGACAATGAGCAGTTCCTC. Protein: CASMRLAGGRTWDNEQFL.

This clone was found many times. The chain joins TRBV19 to TRBJ1-5; D gene unclear. Trimming pared 3 bases from V and 0 bases from J, leaving 6 bases between. This CDR3 is built from 14 residues. Germline V lookup: CDR1 LNHDA, CDR2 SQIVND (reference sequence). The CDR3 DNA reads TGTGCCAGTAGTATTGGGAATAGCAATCAGCCCCAGCATTTT. It yields the protein CASSIGNSNQPQHF.

About this clone itself: A much larger clone differs from this one at a single base, so this may be a read error. Within the sample, other DNA sequences also encode this same CDR3. J is TRBJ2-2 and V is TRBV4-1, with D perhaps assigned TRBD1 or TRBD2 (6 bases each). The CDR3 contains 15 residues. V shed 1 base and J shed 6 bases, with 12 bases lying between them. Germline V gene lookup returns CDR1 MGHRA and CDR2 YSYEKL. Written as DNA, the CDR3 is TGCGCCAGCAGCCAAGTGAGGGGGGCCCCCGGGGAGCTGTTTTTT. It is translated as CASSQVRGAPGELFF.

This clone was found many times. The chain combines TRBV5-1 with TRBJ2-7; D possibly uses TRBD1 or TRBD2 (6 bases each). Germline CDR1 reads SGHRS; CDR2 reads YFSETQ. V was pared by 0 bases and J by 5 bases, with 9 bases between. This CDR3 comprises 13 residues. In DNA form, the CDR3 reads TGCGCCAGCAGCTTGGAGGGGGGTAACGAGCAGTACTTC. It translates to CASSLEGGNEQYF.

There are many counts of this clone. The V call is TRBV29-1, the J call TRBJ1-1; possibly TRBD1 for D (5 bases). The CDR3 spans 13 residues. The V end was cut by 7 bases, the J end by 1 base, with 13 bases between. Germline lookup yields CDR1 SQVTM and CDR2 ANQGSEA. The CDR3 spells CSADQGKNTEAFF. For the CDR3, the DNA is TGCAGCGCGGATCAGGGAAAGAACACTGAAGCTTTCTTT.

This clone was counted ten times or more. This chain links TRBV20-1 with TRBJ1-2, with D possibly being TRBD1 (6 bases). Germline CDR1 is DFQATT and CDR2 is SNEGSKA (reference sequence). Trimming shortened V by 2 bases and J by 3 bases, and 13 bases separated the two germline ends. The CDR3 spans 14 residues. The CDR3 reads CSARRTERYYGYTF. The CDR3 bases are TGCAGTGCTAGAAGGACAGAACGATACTATGGCTACACCTTC.

This clone appeared once. The J gene is TRBJ2-4, the V gene TRBV5-1, with D possibly matching TRBD2 (6 bases). Germline V gene data show CDR1 as SGHRS and CDR2 as YFSETQ. The CDR3 totals 15 residues. Trimming stripped 4 bases from V and 10 bases from J, with 21 bases between. The CDR3 region is CASSPPGREVLIQYF. The CDR3 DNA sequence: TGCGCCAGCAGCCCCCCCGGAAGGGAGGTTTTGATTCAGTACTTC.

As concerns this clone: A single base separates this from a much larger clone, so it may be a read error. V is TRBV4-2 and J is TRBJ1-1; D gene ambiguous. V gave up 6 bases and J gave up 6 bases, with 14 bases separating them. The CDR3 runs to 13 residues. Germline V gene sequence: CDR1 LGHNA, CDR2 YNFKEQ. CDR3 DNA: TGTGCCAGCAGACCTTTGGAGGGTGCTGAAGCTTTCTTT. Its translation is CASRPLEGAEAFF.

DNA for the CDR3: TGCAGTGCTAGAGGGTATGCGGGACCCTCATACGAGCAGTACTTC. Translated, it gives CSARGYAGPSYEQYF. The chain joins TRBV20-1 to TRBJ2-7, with D tentatively TRBD2 (6 bases). Germline lookup yields CDR1 DFQATT and CDR2 SNEGSKA (reference sequence). This CDR3 spans 15 amino acids. V lost 1 base and J lost 4, with 17 bases in between.

A word on this clone: The junction differs from germline at one of its ends, possibly a read error. V gene TRBV19 combines with J gene TRBJ2-2, with D unresolved. This CDR3 is 14 amino acids long. Per the germline V gene, CDR1 is LNHDA and CDR2 is SQIVND (reference sequence). In DNA form, the CDR3 reads TGTGCCAGTAGTATGGGCGGTCACACCGTGGAGCTGTCTTTT. Its protein product is CASSMGGHTVELSF. The full variable domain, in which reference TRBV19 and TRBJ2-2 provide the parts outside the CDR3, is DGGITQSPKYLFRKEGQNVTLSCEQNLNHDAMYWYRQDPGQGLRLIYYSQIVNDFQKGDIAEGYSVSREKKESFPLTVTSAQKNPTAFYLCASSMGGHTVELSFGEGSRLTVL.

The rearrangement links TRBV5-6 to TRBJ1-2, with TRBD1 as a possible D gene (6 bases). In germline, CDR1 is SGHDT, CDR2 YYEEEE. V was pared by 4 bases and J by 8 bases, with 18 bases between. This CDR3 spans 14 amino acids. The CDR3, as DNA: TGTGCCAGCAGCCCGGGCGGGGGGCTGGGGGGCTACACCTTC. Encoded protein: CASSPGGGLGGYTF.

This clone occurred a few times. Relative to the germline gene, one junction end is altered; a read error may explain this. The CDR3 sequence is CASIYSSGGAYEQYF. In DNA, the CDR3 is TGTGCCAGCATTTACTCTTCAGGGGGAGCCTACGAGCAGTACTTC. V usage is TRBV6-6 and J usage is TRBJ2-7, with TRBD1 matching over 7 bases. The V gene's germline CDR1 is MNHNY and CDR2 SVGAGI (reference sequence). This CDR3 spans 15 amino acids.

This clone was recorded a few times. An end of the junction does not agree with germline; a read error may underlie this. The V call is TRBV6-1, the J call TRBJ2-7; 9 bases match TRBD2. The germline V gene has CDR1 MNHNS and CDR2 SASEGT. The CDR3 loop spans 15 amino acids. In DNA form, the CDR3 reads TGTGCCAGAAGTGAAGCGAGGGCGGGGGGGACCGAGCAGTACTTC. Its translation: CARSEARAGGTEQYF.

On this clone itself: A read error may explain this, as a much larger clone is one base away. This chain joins TRBV20-1 and TRBJ2-3; D not certain. The CDR3 has 12 residues. CDR1 is DFQATT, CDR2 SNEGSKA, per germline (reference sequence). V was trimmed by 5 bases and J by 8 bases, leaving 14 bases between them. CDR3 DNA sequence: TGCAGTGCTGGAAACGTCTCCCGTACGCAGTATTTT. Residues: CSAGNVSRTQYF.

V gene TRBV20-1 combines with J gene TRBJ2-1; D may be TRBD2 (6 bases). The V end lost 4 bases, the J end lost 3 bases, and 13 bases lay between the germline ends. Germline CDR1 is DFQATT and CDR2 is SNEGSKA (reference sequence). The CDR3 extends over 14 amino acids. The CDR3 DNA sequence: TGCAGTGCTACTGGGGACTCTGACTACAATGAGCAGTTCTTC. It yields the protein CSATGDSDYNEQFF.

A note on this clone: The CDR3 does not close with the conserved phenylalanine or tryptophan, likely indicating a read error. The limits of the CDR3 on the DNA are not certain, so only TCRdb's listed CDR3 is given. The rearrangement uses TRBV2 and TRBJ1-5; the table assigns TRBD1, which was not confirmed against the DNA. The CDR3 sequence runs 16 residues, both termini included. Per the germline V gene, CDR1 is SNHLY and CDR2 is FYNNEI. CDR3 in amino acids: CASSEDPGAPGPQHFG.

For this clone: This clone may be a read error of a much larger clone one base away. This specimen includes other DNA sequences encoding the same CDR3. The V gene is TRBV9, the J gene TRBJ2-3; 10 bases map to TRBD1. Germline CDR1 reads SGDLS; CDR2 reads YYNGEE. The CDR3 has 16 amino acids. The CDR3 DNA follows: TGTGCCAGCAGCGTTTTGACAGGGGGCGTTCCCGATACTCAGTATTTT. Protein sequence: CASSVLTGGVPDTQYF.

This clone was recorded many times. The chain has TRBV20-1 and TRBJ1-3; D is perhaps TRBD1 (6 bases). V shed 3 bases and J shed 0 bases, with 12 bases lying between them. The CDR3 has 15 residues. The germline CDR1 and CDR2 sequences are DFQATT and SNEGSKA (reference sequence). In DNA, the CDR3 is TGCAGTGCTAGGACAGGTACCTACTCTGGAAACACCATATATTTT. This encodes CSARTGTYSGNTIYF.

This clone was counted many times. The J gene is TRBJ2-3, the V gene TRBV9; D may correspond to TRBD1 or TRBD2 (6 bases each). CDR1 and CDR2 from the germline V gene are SGDLS and YYNGEE. The CDR3 has 16 residues. Trimming removed 4 bases from V and 3 bases from J, with 18 bases in between. The CDR3 nucleotides are TGTGCCAGCAGCCCTTGGTGGGGGGCGCAGACAGATACGCAGTATTTT. This translates into CASSPWWGAQTDTQYF.

The chain couples TRBV30 to TRBJ2-3; 10 bases line up with TRBD2. Germline lookup yields CDR1 GTSNPN and CDR2 SVGIG (reference sequence). J was trimmed by 4 bases and V by 4 bases; bases with no gene match: 14. CDR3 length: 17 amino acids. CDR3 region: CAWNRMRSGRVADTQYF. Written as DNA, the CDR3 is TGTGCCTGGAATAGGATGAGGAGCGGGAGGGTCGCAGATACGCAGTATTTT.

In this sample, this clone turned up many times. It may be a read error: a sequence one base away is much more abundant. The same CDR3 also results from other DNA sequences found in this sample. The V call is TRBV6-1, the J call TRBJ1-2, with D possibly TRBD1 on 5 matching bases. CDR3 size: 15 residues. The germline V gene has CDR1 MNHNS and CDR2 SASEGT. In DNA form, the CDR3 reads TGTGCCAGCAGCGAAGCATGGCCAGGGCGGTATGGCTACACCTTC. Protein product: CASSEAWPGRYGYTF.